The 5 T cell receptor beta chains below were found in one sample sequenced in a study of response to subunit inactivated influenza vaccine. TCRdb re-called the RT-PCR reads with MiXCR, one entry per CDR3 protein. The table records a few hundred thousand distinct CDR3 sequences, about 20% of them present only once. Sequencing used PBMCs from blood, obtained less than 22 months after vaccination. The receptor source for this set is a man aged 50 to 75 who received an inactivated influenza vaccine.

This clonotype turned up a few times. The chain carries TRBV20-1 and TRBJ2-3; D perhaps matches TRBD2 (6 bases). Germline-derived CDR1 and CDR2 are DFQATT and SNEGSKA (reference sequence). Deletions cut 4 bases from V and 0 bases from J, with 11 bases between. The CDR3 consists of 14 residues. CDR3 sequence (DNA): TGCAGTGCTAAGCTCGGACTAAGCACAGATACGCAGTATTTT. Translation gives CSAKLGLSTDTQYF.

This clonotype was picked up many times. The rearrangement uses TRBV6-5 and TRBJ1-4; D may be TRBD1 (6 bases). Trimming stripped 4 bases from V and 6 bases from J, with 12 bases between. Germline V gene lookup returns CDR1 MNHEY and CDR2 SVGAGI. The CDR3 is 14 residues long. CDR3 in DNA: TGTGCCAGCAGTTTAGGACAGCGCCATGAAAAACTGTTTTTT. As protein: CASSLGQRHEKLFF.

The V gene is TRBV5-5, the J gene TRBJ1-1; 7 positions agree with TRBD1. The germline V gene encodes CDR1 SGHKS and CDR2 YYEKEE (reference sequence). Trimming took 2 bases from V and 8 from J; bases not matched to a gene: 12. CDR3 length: 15 amino acids. The DNA of the CDR3 is TGTGCCAGCAGCTTATATCGGACAGGCGCACCCGAAGCTTTCTTT. This sequence encodes CASSLYRTGAPEAFF.

The sample holds a few counts of this clonotype. The chain combines TRBV30 with TRBJ1-6; perhaps TRBD1 as D (6 bases). Germline V gene sequence: CDR1 GTSNPN, CDR2 SVGIG (reference sequence). CDR3 size: 15 residues. V lost 2 bases to trimming and J lost 3 bases, with 11 bases between them. The CDR3 nucleotides are TGTGCCTGGAGTACGACAGGACTCTATAATTCACCCCTCCACTTT. It encodes CAWSTTGLYNSPLHF.

This clonotype was seen a handful of times. J is TRBJ2-3 and V is TRBV5-1, with D hard to call. With 4 bases removed from V and 4 bases from J, the gap between germline ends came to 13 bases. This CDR3 comprises 14 residues. Germline assignment: CDR1 SGHRS and CDR2 YFSETQ. In DNA form, the CDR3 reads TGCGCCAGCAGCGACGACCGGGCCTCAGATACGCAGTATTTT. Protein product: CASSDDRASDTQYF.